This paragraph reports one TCR beta chain. Its target is unknown. The data originate from a study of radiotherapy plus CTLA-4 blockade in lung cancer. Study summary: Among all patients, 18% showed objective responses, while roughly 34% had disease control. Overall study results and limits: Following radiotherapy plus ipilimumab, tumor-derived TCR clones expanded in the blood. It was early blood T cell clone dynamics, with interferon-beta, that reportedly best predicted response.

The repertoire was sequenced with immunoSEQ multiplex PCR; TCRdb's copy has only in-frame clones and lacks some. The table has tens of thousands of clones, around nine tenths seen once; the top ten hold 7.8%. Focal radiation and CTLA-4 blockade (ipilimumab) were tested in chemo-refractory metastatic non-small-cell lung cancer patients. The CDR3 extends over 14 amino acids. V dropped 2 bases and J dropped 1 base, with 9 bases sitting between them. Per the germline V gene, CDR1 is SGHNT and CDR2 is YYREEE (reference sequence). The receptor comes from a human donor with non-small cell lung cancer whose response to radiotherapy plus ipilimumab could not be evaluated. The source material was peripheral blood, sampled from a patient treated with radiotherapy plus ipilimumab. The chain uses TRBV5-4 and TRBJ1-1, with D unresolved. In DNA form, the CDR3 reads TGTGCCAGCAGCTTACCCCGAGCGAACACTGAAGCTTTCTTT. Protein sequence: CASSLPRANTEAFF.